This T cell receptor beta chain was documented in a study of Graves' ophthalmopathy and Graves' hyperthyroidism. Scientists amplified the TCR beta CDR3 regions from RNA transcripts. Amplification began with first-round RT-PCR using HTBI primers, then second-round multiplex PCR was performed. TCRdb reprocessed the multiplex PCR reads with MiXCR, giving one entry per CDR3 protein. Among 650,000 to 900,000 distinct CDR3 sequences, 40% were seen once, and the ten largest hold less than 55%. The CDR3 consists of 13 residues. Germline CDR1 and CDR2: DFQATT and SNEGSKA (reference sequence). V lost 3 bases to trimming and J lost 5 bases; unmatched junction nucleotides: 7. Moderately to severely active ophthalmopathy under 3 months, CAS at least 3, NOSPECS at least 4.

The rearrangement links TRBV20-1 to TRBJ2-7; 7 bases are shared with TRBD1. This TCR was sampled from an adult man with Graves' ophthalmopathy. The sample was peripheral blood. The CDR3 sequence: CSASGQVPNEQYF. Written as DNA, the CDR3 is TGCAGTGCTAGCGGACAGGTCCCGAACGAGCAGTACTTC.